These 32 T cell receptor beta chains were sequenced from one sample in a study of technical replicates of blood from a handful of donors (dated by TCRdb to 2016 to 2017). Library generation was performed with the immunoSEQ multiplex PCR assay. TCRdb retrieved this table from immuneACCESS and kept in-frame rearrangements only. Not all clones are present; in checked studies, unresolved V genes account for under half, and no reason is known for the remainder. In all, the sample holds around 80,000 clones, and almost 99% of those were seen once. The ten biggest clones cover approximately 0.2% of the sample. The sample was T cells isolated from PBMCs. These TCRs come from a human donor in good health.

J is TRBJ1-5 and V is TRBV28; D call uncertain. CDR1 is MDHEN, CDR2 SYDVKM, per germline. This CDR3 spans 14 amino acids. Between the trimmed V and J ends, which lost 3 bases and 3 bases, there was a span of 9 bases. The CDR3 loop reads CASSLTGYNQPQHF. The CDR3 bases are TGTGCCAGCAGTTTGACCGGGTACAATCAGCCCCAGCATTTT.

CDR3 in amino acids: CASNPGGVGQPQHF. Written as DNA, the CDR3 is TGTGCCAGCAACCCAGGAGGGGTAGGACAGCCCCAGCATTTT. This sequence joins TRBV7-2 and TRBJ1-5, with D possibly matching TRBD1 (5 bases). Germline V gene lookup returns CDR1 SGHTA and CDR2 FQGNSA. The CDR3 extends over 14 amino acids. V lost 7 bases, J lost 7 bases, and 17 bases lay in between.

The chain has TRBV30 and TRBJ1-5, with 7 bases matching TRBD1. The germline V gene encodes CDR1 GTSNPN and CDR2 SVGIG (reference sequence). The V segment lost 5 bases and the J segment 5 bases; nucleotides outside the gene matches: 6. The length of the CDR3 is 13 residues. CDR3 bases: TGTGCCTGGCGATTAGGGGGCGATCAGCCCCAGCATTTT. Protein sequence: CAWRLGGDQPQHF.

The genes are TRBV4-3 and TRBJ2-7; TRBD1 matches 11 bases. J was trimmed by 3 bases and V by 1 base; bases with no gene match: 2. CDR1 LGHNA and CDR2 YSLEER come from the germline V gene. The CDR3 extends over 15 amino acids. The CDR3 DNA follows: TGCGCCAGCAGCCAAGGGGACAGGGGGATCTACGAGCAGTACTTC. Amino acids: CASSQGDRGIYEQYF.

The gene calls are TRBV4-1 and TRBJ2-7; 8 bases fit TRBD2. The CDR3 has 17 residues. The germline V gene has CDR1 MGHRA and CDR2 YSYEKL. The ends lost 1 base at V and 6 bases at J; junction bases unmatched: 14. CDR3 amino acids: CASSQAMSGSSFGEQYF. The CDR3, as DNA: TGCGCCAGCAGCCAAGCTATGAGCGGGAGTTCGTTCGGCGAGCAGTACTTC.

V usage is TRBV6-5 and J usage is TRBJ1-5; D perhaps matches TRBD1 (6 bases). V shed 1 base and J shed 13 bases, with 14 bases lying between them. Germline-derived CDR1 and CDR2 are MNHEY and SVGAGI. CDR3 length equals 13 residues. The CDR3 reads CASSYYPGQTQHF. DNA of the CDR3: TGTGCCAGCAGTTACTACCCGGGACAAACTCAGCATTTT.

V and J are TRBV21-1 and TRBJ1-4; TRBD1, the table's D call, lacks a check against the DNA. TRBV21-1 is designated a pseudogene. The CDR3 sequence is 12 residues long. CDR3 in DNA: TGTGCCAGCAGCACCCCTAGGGGAAAACTGTTTTTT. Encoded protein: CASSTPRGKLFF.

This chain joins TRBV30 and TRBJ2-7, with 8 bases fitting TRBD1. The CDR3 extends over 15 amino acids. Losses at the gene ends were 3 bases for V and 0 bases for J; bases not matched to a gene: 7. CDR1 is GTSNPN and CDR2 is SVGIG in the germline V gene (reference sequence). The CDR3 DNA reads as TGTGCCTGGAGCTTGGACAGGGCTTCCTCCTACGAGCAGTACTTC. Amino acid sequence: CAWSLDRASSYEQYF.

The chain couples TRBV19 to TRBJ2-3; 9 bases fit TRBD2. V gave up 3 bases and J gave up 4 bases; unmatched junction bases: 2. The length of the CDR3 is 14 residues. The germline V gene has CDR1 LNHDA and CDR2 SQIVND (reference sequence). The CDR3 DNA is TGTGCCAGTAGTATCATAGCGGGAGCAGATACGCAGTATTTT. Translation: CASSIIAGADTQYF.

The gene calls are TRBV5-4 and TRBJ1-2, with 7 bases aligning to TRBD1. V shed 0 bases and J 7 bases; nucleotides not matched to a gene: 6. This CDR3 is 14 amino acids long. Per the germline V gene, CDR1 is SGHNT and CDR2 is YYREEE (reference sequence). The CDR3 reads CASSLAQGLRGYTF. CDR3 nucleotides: TGTGCCAGCAGCTTGGCACAGGGGCTGCGTGGCTACACCTTC.

CDR3 region: CASSLQGFHGYTF. CDR3 nucleotides: TGTGCCAGCTCATTACAGGGGTTCCATGGCTACACCTTC. The chain carries TRBV18 and TRBJ1-2, with 7 nucleotides matching TRBD1. V shed 5 bases and J 6 bases; nucleotides not matched to a gene: 6. Germline CDR1 KGHSH, CDR2 LQKENI. CDR3 length: 13 amino acids. The whole variable domain, filled in from reference TRBV18 and TRBJ1-2, reads NAGVMQNPRHLVRRRGQEARLRCSPMKGHSHVYWYRQLPEEGLKFMVYLQKENIIDESGMPKERFSAEFPKEGPSILRIQQVVRGDSAAYFCASSLQGFHGYTFGSGTRLTVV.

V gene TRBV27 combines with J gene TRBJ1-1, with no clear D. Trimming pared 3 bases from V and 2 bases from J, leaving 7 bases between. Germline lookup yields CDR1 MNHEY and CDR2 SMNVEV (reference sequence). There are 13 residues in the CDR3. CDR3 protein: CASSFDTNTEAFF. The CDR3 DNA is TGTGCCAGCAGTTTCGACACTAACACTGAAGCTTTCTTT.

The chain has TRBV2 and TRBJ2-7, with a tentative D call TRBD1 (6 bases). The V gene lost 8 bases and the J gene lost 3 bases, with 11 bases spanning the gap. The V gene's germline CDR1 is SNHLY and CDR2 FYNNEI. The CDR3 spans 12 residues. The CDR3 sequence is CASWTAHYEQYF. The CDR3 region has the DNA TGTGCCAGCTGGACAGCTCACTACGAGCAGTACTTC.

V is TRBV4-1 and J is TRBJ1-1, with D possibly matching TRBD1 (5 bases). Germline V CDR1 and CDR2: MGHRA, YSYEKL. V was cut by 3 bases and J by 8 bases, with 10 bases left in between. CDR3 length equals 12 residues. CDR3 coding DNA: TGCGCCAGCAGCCACCTGAGACAGGAAGCTTTCTTT. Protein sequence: CASSHLRQEAFF.

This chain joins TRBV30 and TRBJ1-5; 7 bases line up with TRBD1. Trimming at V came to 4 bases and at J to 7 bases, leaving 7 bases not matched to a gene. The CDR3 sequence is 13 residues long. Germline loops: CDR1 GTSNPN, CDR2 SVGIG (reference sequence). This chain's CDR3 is CAWKDRAEQPQHF. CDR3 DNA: TGTGCCTGGAAAGACAGGGCTGAACAGCCCCAGCATTTT.

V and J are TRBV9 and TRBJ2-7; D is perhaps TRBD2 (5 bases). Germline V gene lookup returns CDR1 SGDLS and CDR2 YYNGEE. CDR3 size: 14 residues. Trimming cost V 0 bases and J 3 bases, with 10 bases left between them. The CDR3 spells CASSVDDYRYEQYF. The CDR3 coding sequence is TGTGCCAGCAGCGTAGACGACTACCGCTACGAGCAGTACTTC.

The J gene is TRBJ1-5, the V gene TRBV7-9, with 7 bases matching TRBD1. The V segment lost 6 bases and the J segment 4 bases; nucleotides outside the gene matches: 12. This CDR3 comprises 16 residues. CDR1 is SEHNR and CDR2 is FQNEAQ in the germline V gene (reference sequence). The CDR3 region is CASSLQRQGRNQPQHF. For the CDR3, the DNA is TGTGCCAGCAGTCTCCAAAGACAGGGTAGAAATCAGCCCCAGCATTTT. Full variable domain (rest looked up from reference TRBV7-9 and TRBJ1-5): DTGVSQNPRHKITKRGQNVTFRCDPISEHNRLYWYRQTLGQGPEFLTYFQNEAQLEKSRLLSDRFSAERPKGSFSTLEIQRTEQGDSAMYLCASSLQRQGRNQPQHFGDGTRLSIL.

CDR3 sequence (DNA): TGCGCCAGCAGCCAAGAGGGGCAGGGCACGATAAATGAGCAGTTCTTC. This translates into CASSQEGQGTINEQFF. This chain links TRBV4-1 with TRBJ2-1, with D possibly TRBD1 on 5 matching bases. The CDR3 spans 16 residues. Trimming removed 0 bases from V and 7 bases from J, with 16 bases in between. The germline CDR1 and CDR2 sequences are MGHRA and YSYEKL.

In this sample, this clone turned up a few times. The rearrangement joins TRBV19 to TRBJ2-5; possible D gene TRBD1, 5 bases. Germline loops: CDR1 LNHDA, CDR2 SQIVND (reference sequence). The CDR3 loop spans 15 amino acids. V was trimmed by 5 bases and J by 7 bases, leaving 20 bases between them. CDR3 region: CASSLWGRRSGTQYF. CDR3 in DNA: TGTGCCAGTAGTTTGTGGGGCAGGCGATCCGGGACCCAGTACTTC. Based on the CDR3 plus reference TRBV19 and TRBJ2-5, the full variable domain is DGGITQSPKYLFRKEGQNVTLSCEQNLNHDAMYWYRQDPGQGLRLIYYSQIVNDFQKGDIAEGYSVSREKKESFPLTVTSAQKNPTAFYLCASSLWGRRSGTQYFGPGTRLLVL.

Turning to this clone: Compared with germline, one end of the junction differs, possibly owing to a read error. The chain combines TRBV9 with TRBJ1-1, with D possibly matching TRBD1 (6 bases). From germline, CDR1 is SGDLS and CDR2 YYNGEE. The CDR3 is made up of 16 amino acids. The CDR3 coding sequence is TGTGCCAGCAGCGCACCGAGGGGGGGCGGAAACACTGAAGCTTTTTTT. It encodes CASSAPRGGGNTEAFF.

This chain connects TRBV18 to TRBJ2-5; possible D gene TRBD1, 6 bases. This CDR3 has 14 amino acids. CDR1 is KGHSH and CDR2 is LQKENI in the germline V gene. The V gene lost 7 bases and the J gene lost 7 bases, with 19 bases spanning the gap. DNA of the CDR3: TGTGCCAGCTGGGACACACCAAGAGTTGGGACCCAGTACTTC. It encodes CASWDTPRVGTQYF.

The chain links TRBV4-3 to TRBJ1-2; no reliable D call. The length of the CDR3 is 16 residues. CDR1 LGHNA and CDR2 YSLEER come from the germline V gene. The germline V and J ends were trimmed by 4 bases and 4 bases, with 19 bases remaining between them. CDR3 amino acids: CASSRTLAGSGYGYTF. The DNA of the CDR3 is TGCGCCAGCAGCCGGACCCTAGCAGGTTCCGGCTATGGCTACACCTTC.

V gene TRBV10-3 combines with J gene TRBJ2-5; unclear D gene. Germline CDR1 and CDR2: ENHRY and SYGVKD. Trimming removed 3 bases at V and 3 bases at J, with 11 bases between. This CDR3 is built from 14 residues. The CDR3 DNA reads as TGTGCCATCAGTGATCCGTTGACTGAAGAGACCCAGTACTTC. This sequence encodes CAISDPLTEETQYF.

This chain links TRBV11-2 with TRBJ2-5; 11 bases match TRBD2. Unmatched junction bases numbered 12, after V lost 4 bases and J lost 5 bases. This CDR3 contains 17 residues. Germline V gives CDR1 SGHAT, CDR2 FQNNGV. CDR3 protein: CASSSSGLAGGGETQYF. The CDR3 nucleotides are TGTGCCAGCAGCTCGAGCGGGCTAGCGGGAGGCGGGGAGACCCAGTACTTC. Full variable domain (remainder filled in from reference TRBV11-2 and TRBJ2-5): EAGVAQSPRYKIIEKRQSVAFWCNPISGHATLYWYQQILGQGPKLLIQFQNNGVVDDSQLPKDRFSAERLKGVDSTLKIQPAKLEDSAVYLCASSSSGLAGGGETQYFGPGTRLLVL.

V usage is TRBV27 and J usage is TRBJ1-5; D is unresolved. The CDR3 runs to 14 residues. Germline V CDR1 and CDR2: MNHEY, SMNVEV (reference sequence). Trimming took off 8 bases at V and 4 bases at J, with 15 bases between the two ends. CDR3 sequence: CASSLVGSNQPQHF. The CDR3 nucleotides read TGTGCCAGCTCCCTTGTGGGCTCTAATCAGCCCCAGCATTTT.

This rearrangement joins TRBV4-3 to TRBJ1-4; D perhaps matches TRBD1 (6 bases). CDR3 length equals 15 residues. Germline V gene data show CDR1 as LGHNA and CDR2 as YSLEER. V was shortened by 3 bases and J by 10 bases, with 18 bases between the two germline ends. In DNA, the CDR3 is TGCGCCAGCAGCCACGAACAGGGTTCCAGAAGAAAACTGTTTTTT. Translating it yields CASSHEQGSRRKLFF.

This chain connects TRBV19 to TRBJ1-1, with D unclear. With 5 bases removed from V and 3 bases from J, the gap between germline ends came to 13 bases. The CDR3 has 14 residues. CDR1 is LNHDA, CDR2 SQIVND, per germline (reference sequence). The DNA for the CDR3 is TGTGCCAGTAGTTCCCAGAGGGATTACACTGAAGCTTTCTTT. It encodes CASSSQRDYTEAFF.

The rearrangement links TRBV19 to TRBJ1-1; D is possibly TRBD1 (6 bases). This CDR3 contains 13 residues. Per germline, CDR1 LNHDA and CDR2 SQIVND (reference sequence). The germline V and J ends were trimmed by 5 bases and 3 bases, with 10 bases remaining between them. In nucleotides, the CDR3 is TGTGCCAGTAGTCGGAAGGGGGACACTGAAGCTTTCTTT. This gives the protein CASSRKGDTEAFF. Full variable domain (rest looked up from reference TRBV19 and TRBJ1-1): DGGITQSPKYLFRKEGQNVTLSCEQNLNHDAMYWYRQDPGQGLRLIYYSQIVNDFQKGDIAEGYSVSREKKESFPLTVTSAQKNPTAFYLCASSRKGDTEAFFGQGTRLTVV.

CDR3 bases: TGCGCCAGCAGTTTTACCGGGACAGGAAACACTGAAGCTTTCTTT. This translates into CASSFTGTGNTEAFF. The chain recombines TRBV5-1 with TRBJ1-1; 8 bases fit TRBD1. The CDR3 contains 15 residues. In germline, CDR1 is SGHRS, CDR2 YFSETQ. V was clipped by 5 bases and J by 2 bases; unmatched bases: 8.

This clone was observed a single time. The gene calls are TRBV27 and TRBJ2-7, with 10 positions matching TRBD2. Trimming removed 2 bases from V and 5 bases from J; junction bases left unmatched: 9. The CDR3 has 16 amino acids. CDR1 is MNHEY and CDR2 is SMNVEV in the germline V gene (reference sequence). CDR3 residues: CASSLRASGSGHEQYF. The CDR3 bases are TGTGCCAGCAGTTTAAGGGCTAGCGGGAGTGGCCACGAGCAGTACTTC.

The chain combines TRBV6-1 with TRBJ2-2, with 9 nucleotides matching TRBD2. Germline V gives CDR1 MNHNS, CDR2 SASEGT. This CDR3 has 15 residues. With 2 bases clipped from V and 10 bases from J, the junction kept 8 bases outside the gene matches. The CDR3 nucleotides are TGTGCCAGCAGTGAATACCTAGCGGGGCTTACGGAGCTGTTTTTT. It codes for CASSEYLAGLTELFF.

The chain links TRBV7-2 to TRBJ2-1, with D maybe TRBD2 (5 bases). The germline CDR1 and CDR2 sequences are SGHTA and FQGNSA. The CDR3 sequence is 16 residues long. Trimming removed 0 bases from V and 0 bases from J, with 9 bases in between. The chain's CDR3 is CASSLALGSSYNEQFF. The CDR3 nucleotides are TGTGCCAGCAGCTTAGCGCTAGGGAGCTCCTACAATGAGCAGTTCTTC.